This TCR beta chain was retrieved from a study of cytotoxic CD8 clonotypes in ibrutinib-treated CLL. Whole-study context: Sequenced samples delivered averages of 255,043 productive templates and 80,000 to 100,000 productive rearrangements.

Germline CDR1 and CDR2: SNHLY and FYNNEI. The J segment lost 0 bases and the V segment lost 8 bases, leaving 7 bases of the junction unmatched. The CDR3 contains 15 residues. Sequenced by immunoSEQ multiplex PCR; TCRdb stores in-frame clones only, minus some. This table holds 60,000 to 70,000 clones, 57% found once. The clonotype originates from a human donor with chronic lymphocytic leukemia. The sample here was PBMCs, taken after 12 months of ibrutinib treatment. The chain uses TRBV2 and TRBJ2-3, with TRBD1 identical over 8 bases. The CDR3 loop reads CASSSDRASTDTQYF. The CDR3 DNA follows: TGTGCCAGCTCCTCGGACAGGGCTAGCACAGATACGCAGTATTTT.